What follows are 13 T cell receptor beta chains derived from one specimen sequenced in a study of shared clonotypes between healthy human individuals. The assay was immunoSEQ multiplex PCR, and TCRdb's table has in-frame clones only and misses some. This sample has roughly 2,300,000 clones, with 80% to 95% found just once. Sequenced: naive CD4+ T cells from PBMCs. Subset reported: CD45RA+ positively selected. The origin of the receptors is a man in his late teens or twenties in good health. Some clones in this sample may be carry-over from other donors' samples.

The chain has TRBV27 and TRBJ2-1, with D perhaps TRBD1 (5 bases). Trimming cost V 0 bases and J 8 bases, with 14 bases left between them. Germline loops: CDR1 MNHEY, CDR2 SMNVEV (reference sequence). The CDR3 sequence is 15 residues long. Here the CDR3 reads CASSLSPGWGDEQFF. CDR3 sequence (DNA): TGTGCCAGCAGTTTATCGCCAGGGTGGGGCGATGAGCAGTTCTTC.

The chain couples TRBV11-3 to TRBJ2-2; unclear D gene. The germline CDR1 and CDR2 sequences are SGHNT and YENEEA. The CDR3 has 12 amino acids. Trimming removed 5 bases from V and 4 bases from J, with 5 bases in between. The CDR3 region is CASSTRTGELFF. The CDR3 DNA reads TGTGCCAGCAGCACACGCACCGGGGAGCTGTTTTTT.

The chain recombines TRBV6-5 with TRBJ1-5; D is perhaps TRBD1 (5 bases). V was clipped by 4 bases and J by 9 bases, with 13 bases between them. The CDR3 length is 13 residues. Germline-derived CDR1 and CDR2 are MNHEY and SVGAGI. CDR3 sequence: CASSSSPGGPQHF. CDR3 in DNA: TGTGCCAGCAGTTCCTCCCCTGGGGGGCCCCAGCATTTT.

The table lists this clone with a few counts. Other DNA sequences of this sample code for an identical CDR3. The chain carries TRBV7-2 and TRBJ2-7; 12 bases map to TRBD2. Germline CDR1 and CDR2: SGHTA and FQGNSA. The CDR3 is made up of 14 amino acids. Trimming removed 5 bases from V and 2 bases from J; junction bases left unmatched: 1. This CDR3 is CASSRLAGAYEQYF. As DNA, the CDR3 is TGTGCCAGCAGCCGACTAGCGGGAGCCTACGAGCAGTACTTC.

This rearrangement joins TRBV6-5 to TRBJ2-3; 10 bases line up with TRBD2. This CDR3 region has 16 residues. CDR1 is MNHEY and CDR2 is SVGAGI in the germline V gene. V was clipped by 0 bases and J by 2 bases; unmatched bases: 2. The CDR3 loop is CASSYSAGGFTDTQYF. The DNA for the CDR3 is TGTGCCAGCAGTTACTCAGCGGGGGGGTTCACAGATACGCAGTATTTT.

V usage is TRBV6-4 and J usage is TRBJ2-1, with D perhaps being TRBD1 or TRBD2 (6 bases each). The germline gives CDR1 MRHNA, CDR2 SNTAGT. This CDR3 comprises 16 residues. The V end was cut by 5 bases, the J end by 0 bases, with 14 bases between. The CDR3 coding sequence is TGTGCCAGCAGTAGGGACACCGGGAGCTCCTACAATGAGCAGTTCTTC. Translated, it gives CASSRDTGSSYNEQFF.

The chain recombines TRBV21-1 with TRBJ1-1. TRBV21-1 is tagged as a pseudogene. The length of the CDR3 is 17 residues. The DNA of the CDR3 is TGTGCCAGCAGCAAAGTAACGACCGTCCTTTTCACCACTGAAGCTTTCTTT. It yields the protein CASSKVTTVLFTTEAFF.

The genes are TRBV19 and TRBJ2-6, with no clear D. The CDR3 runs 16 residues. Germline V gene lookup returns CDR1 LNHDA and CDR2 SQIVND (reference sequence). Trimming pared 3 bases from V and 0 bases from J, leaving 9 bases between. CDR3 sequence (DNA): TGTGCCAGTAGTATCGAAGGTTACTCTGGGGCCAACGTCCTGACTTTC. Amino acids: CASSIEGYSGANVLTF.

The CDR3 protein is CASSLYGSNTGELFF. For the CDR3, the DNA is TGTGCCAGCAGCCTTTATGGTTCGAACACCGGGGAGCTGTTTTTT. The chain employs TRBV9 and TRBJ2-2, with D uncertain. The CDR3 is 15 residues long. Looked up from germline, CDR1 is SGDLS and CDR2 is YYNGEE. Trimming removed 4 bases at V and 0 bases at J, with 10 bases between.

The rearrangement links TRBV7-9 to TRBJ2-7; D is undetermined. Per the germline V gene, CDR1 is SEHNR and CDR2 is FQNEAQ (reference sequence). The CDR3 covers 12 residues. The V end lost 2 bases, the J end lost 7 bases, and 9 bases lay between the germline ends. This CDR3 is CASSLSPGEQYF. CDR3 DNA: TGTGCCAGCAGCTTATCTCCTGGAGAGCAGTACTTC.

This clone was recorded once. J is TRBJ2-3 and V is TRBV5-1; 10 bases map to TRBD2. The V segment lost 3 bases and the J segment 2 bases; nucleotides outside the gene matches: 6. CDR1 and CDR2 from the germline V gene are SGHRS and YFSETQ. The CDR3 contains 16 residues. The CDR3 is CASSSRTSGFTDTQYF. CDR3 bases: TGCGCCAGCAGCTCCAGGACTAGCGGCTTCACAGATACGCAGTATTTT.

The rearrangement uses TRBV28 and TRBJ2-4; no reliable D call. The germline V and J ends were trimmed by 3 bases and 3 bases, with 9 bases remaining between them. In germline, CDR1 is MDHEN, CDR2 SYDVKM. CDR3 length equals 14 residues. In nucleotides, the CDR3 is TGTGCCAGCAGTTTCCCATGGGACAAAAACATTCAGTACTTC. It is translated as CASSFPWDKNIQYF. Filled out from reference TRBV28 and TRBJ2-4, the complete variable domain reads DVKVTQSSRYLVKRTGEKVFLECVQDMDHENMFWYRQDPGLGLRLIYFSYDVKMKEKGDIPEGYSVSREKKERFSLILESASTNQTSMYLCASSFPWDKNIQYFGAGTRLSVL.

The rearrangement joins TRBV2 to TRBJ2-1; TRBD2 agrees at 16 bases. Germline V lookup: CDR1 SNHLY, CDR2 FYNNEI. The CDR3 extends over 16 amino acids. V was clipped by 8 bases and J by 8 bases; unmatched bases: 9. CDR3 DNA sequence: TGTGCCAGCCGTCAGGGACTAGCGGGAGGGCGGGATGAGCAGTTCTTC. Translated, it gives CASRQGLAGGRDEQFF. Based on the CDR3 plus reference TRBV2 and TRBJ2-1, the full variable domain is EPEVTQTPSHQVTQMGQEVILRCVPISNHLYFYWYRQILGQKVEFLVSFYNNEISEKSEIFDDQFSVERPDGSNFTLKIRSTKLEDSAMYFCASRQGLAGGRDEQFFGPGTRLTVL.